These 2 T cell receptor beta chains were sequenced from one sample in a study of T cells in localized non-small cell lung cancer. Profiled with immunoSEQ multiplex PCR; TCRdb holds only in-frame clones, not every one. Seen here are 25,000 to 35,000 clones, roughly 86% observed once, and the top ten hold about 6.8%. The source material was peripheral blood, sampled before any cancer treatment. Receptors were obtained from a male donor at least 60 years old with stage I lung adenocarcinoma.

This chain connects TRBV13 to TRBJ2-2; D not certain. Germline V gene sequence: CDR1 PRHDT, CDR2 FYEKMQ (reference sequence). The CDR3 runs 14 residues. With 5 bases removed from V and 5 bases from J, the gap between germline ends came to 12 bases. DNA of the CDR3: TGTGCCAGCAGCCCCGTCGGTGGGACCGGGGAGCTGTTTTTT. Its protein is CASSPVGGTGELFF.

This CDR3 is CATSRDLGGGNTIYF. The CDR3 DNA follows: TGTGCCACCAGCAGAGATCTCGGGGGAGGAAACACCATATATTTT. The gene calls are TRBV15 and TRBJ1-3; the D gene is possibly TRBD1 (5 bases). V gave up 0 bases and J gave up 4 bases, with 10 bases separating them. The CDR3 spans 15 residues. The germline V gene has CDR1 LNHNV and CDR2 YYDKDF (reference sequence).